The 26 T cell receptor beta chains in this list originate from one sample, sequenced in a study of blood T cell repertoires in COVID-19. Measured with immunoSEQ multiplex PCR; TCRdb has only the in-frame clones, and not every one. The sample records roughly 150,000 clones, under 90% being singletons. The specimen sequenced was PBMCs or T cells enriched from blood (not recorded which). Receptors originate from a woman aged 60-75 years who had recovered from COVID-19.

This chain uses TRBV7-9 with TRBJ1-2, with 12 bases that match TRBD1. Germline V gives CDR1 SEHNR, CDR2 FQNEAQ (reference sequence). This CDR3 comprises 14 residues. Trimming took 5 bases from V and 7 from J; bases not matched to a gene: 5. The CDR3 DNA follows: TGTGCCAGCAGCGGGGACAGGGGGCTTTCTGGCTACACCTTC. Translating gives CASSGDRGLSGYTF.

The gene calls are TRBV7-8 and TRBJ1-1, with D hard to call. The germline CDR1 and CDR2 sequences are SGHVS and FQNEAQ. The V and J ends lost 1 base and 1 base respectively, with 4 bases between them. This CDR3 has 13 residues. Here the CDR3 reads CASSLGENTEAFF. DNA of the CDR3: TGTGCCAGCAGCTTAGGAGAGAACACTGAAGCTTTCTTT.

The chain carries TRBV19 and TRBJ2-1; no firm D call. V was trimmed by 1 base and J by 4 bases, leaving 11 bases between them. The CDR3 length is 15 residues. Germline V CDR1 and CDR2: LNHDA, SQIVND (reference sequence). The DNA of the CDR3 is TGTGCCAGTAGTATAGGTCCGTCGGTTTACAATGAGCAGTTCTTC. Its translation: CASSIGPSVYNEQFF.

The chain employs TRBV28 and TRBJ2-3; 13 bases fit TRBD2. The CDR3 consists of 18 residues. V lost 4 bases to trimming and J lost 5 bases; unmatched junction nucleotides: 12. Germline CDR1 and CDR2: MDHEN and SYDVKM. Here the CDR3 reads CASSSPTSGGAHLDTQYF. DNA of the CDR3: TGTGCCAGCAGTTCCCCCACTAGCGGGGGGGCCCATCTAGATACGCAGTATTTT.

J is TRBJ2-7 and V is TRBV3-1 (or the pseudogene TRBV3-2); 9 nucleotides agree with TRBD1. The CDR3 spans 13 residues. J gave up 5 bases and V 5 bases, and 4 bases lay outside the gene matches. Germline V CDR1 and CDR2: LGHDT, YNNKEL (reference sequence). DNA of the CDR3: TGTGCCAGCAGCAAACAGGGGGCCCACGAGCAGTACTTC. Residues: CASSKQGAHEQYF.

This chain uses TRBV5-1 with TRBJ1-1, with TRBD1 as a possible D gene (5 bases). V was shortened by 4 bases and J by 1 base, with 11 bases between the two germline ends. Looked up from germline, CDR1 is SGHRS and CDR2 is YFSETQ. This CDR3 is 14 amino acids long. CDR3 residues: CASSVIGGNTEAFF. The CDR3 nucleotides read TGCGCCAGCAGCGTCATCGGGGGGAACACTGAAGCTTTCTTT.

J is TRBJ1-2 and V is TRBV11-2, with D possibly being TRBD1 (6 bases). Trimming removed 8 bases at V and 4 bases at J, with 17 bases between. The CDR3 extends over 14 amino acids. Germline V lookup: CDR1 SGHAT, CDR2 FQNNGV. CDR3 nucleotides: TGTGCCAGCGGACGGGGGGCAGGGGTCTATGGCTACACCTTC. Translating it yields CASGRGAGVYGYTF.

The V gene is TRBV5-1, the J gene TRBJ2-7; 12 nucleotides line up with TRBD1. The ends lost 4 bases at V and 0 bases at J; junction bases unmatched: 5. CDR3 size: 16 residues. In germline, CDR1 is SGHRS, CDR2 YFSETQ. The CDR3 DNA reads as TGCGCCAGCAGCACTGGGACAGGGGGCAGCTCCTACGAGCAGTACTTC. Protein sequence: CASSTGTGGSSYEQYF. The variable domain in full, with the rest retrieved from reference TRBV5-1 and TRBJ2-7, is KAGVTQTPRYLIKTRGQQVTLSCSPISGHRSVSWYQQTPGQGLQFLFEYFSETQRNKGNFPGRFSGRQFSNSRSEMNVSTLELGDSALYLCASSTGTGGSSYEQYFGPGTRLTVT.

The chain links TRBV18 to TRBJ1-1, with D unresolved. The CDR3 consists of 14 residues. In germline, CDR1 is KGHSH, CDR2 LQKENI. V was pared by 0 bases and J by 3 bases, with 8 bases between. For the CDR3, the DNA is TGTGCCAGCTCACCACCCTTCGTCGACACTGAAGCTTTCTTT. It codes for CASSPPFVDTEAFF.

This clone appeared a few times. V is TRBV7-9 and J is TRBJ2-3, with D perhaps matching TRBD1 (6 bases). This CDR3 comprises 12 residues. V was trimmed by 6 bases and J by 8 bases, leaving 12 bases between them. CDR1 SEHNR and CDR2 FQNEAQ come from the germline V gene (reference sequence). CDR3 coding DNA: TGTGCCAGCAGGCCCCAGGGGAGTACGCAGTATTTT. Encoded protein: CASRPQGSTQYF.

The genes are TRBV5-6 and TRBJ2-7; 12 positions agree with TRBD2. This CDR3 spans 14 amino acids. Germline CDR1 is SGHDT and CDR2 is YYEEEE. Germline trimming cut 5 bases from V and 3 bases from J; bases unmatched to any gene: 3. Written as DNA, the CDR3 is TGTGCCAGCAGGGAACTAGCGGGGGGCTACGAGCAGTACTTC. It codes for CASRELAGGYEQYF.

This clone was seen many times. The chain combines TRBV5-1 with TRBJ1-3; D perhaps matches TRBD1 (6 bases). V was pared by 4 bases and J by 0 bases, with 17 bases between. Per the germline V gene, CDR1 is SGHRS and CDR2 is YFSETQ. The CDR3 consists of 17 residues. The CDR3 coding sequence is TGCGCCAGCAGCCCCGGCTTACAGGGTGGCTCTGGAAACACCATATATTTT. Encoded protein: CASSPGLQGGSGNTIYF. The whole variable domain, filled in from reference TRBV5-1 and TRBJ1-3, reads KAGVTQTPRYLIKTRGQQVTLSCSPISGHRSVSWYQQTPGQGLQFLFEYFSETQRNKGNFPGRFSGRQFSNSRSEMNVSTLELGDSALYLCASSPGLQGGSGNTIYFGEGSWLTVV.

In this sample, this clone turned up once. The chain employs TRBV24-1 and TRBJ1-1; weak D call: TRBD1 (5 bases). This CDR3 has 15 amino acids. Trimming took 7 bases from V and 4 from J, leaving 18 bases between them. Germline CDR1 is KGHDR and CDR2 is SFDVKD. CDR3: CATRDRGSGGTEAFF. CDR3 DNA: TGTGCCACCAGAGACCGGGGTTCCGGGGGCACTGAAGCTTTCTTT.

The V and J genes are TRBV10-2 and TRBJ1-1; 10 bases fit TRBD1. The junction had 8 bases not matched to a gene; V was cut back by 3 bases and J by 1 base. The CDR3 consists of 17 residues. Germline V CDR1 and CDR2: WSHSY, SAAADI. The CDR3 region is CASSDSDRGRGNTEAFF. In DNA form, the CDR3 reads TGCGCCAGCAGTGACTCGGACAGGGGGAGAGGGAACACTGAAGCTTTCTTT.

CDR3 sequence reads: CASSQDGQGYGYTF. CDR3 coding DNA: TGTGCCAGCAGCCAAGATGGTCAGGGCTATGGCTACACCTTC. The rearrangement links TRBV4-2 to TRBJ1-2, with D maybe TRBD1 (5 bases). Between the trimmed V and J ends, which lost 0 bases and 4 bases, there was a span of 9 bases. Germline V gives CDR1 LGHNA, CDR2 YNFKEQ. CDR3 length equals 14 residues.

This clone was picked up a small number of times. The rearrangement joins TRBV6-5 to TRBJ2-5; 7 positions match TRBD1. The germline CDR1 and CDR2 sequences are MNHEY and SVGAGI. Trimming took 3 bases from V and 2 from J; bases not matched to a gene: 3. This CDR3 contains 14 residues. The CDR3 sequence: CASSYGQAQETQYF. CDR3 DNA sequence: TGTGCCAGCAGTTATGGACAGGCACAAGAGACCCAGTACTTC.

The gene calls are TRBV2 and TRBJ1-1, with 8 positions matching TRBD1. Trimming at V came to 5 bases and at J to 0 bases, leaving 2 bases not matched to a gene. The germline gives CDR1 SNHLY, CDR2 FYNNEI. The CDR3 has 14 residues. The CDR3 region has the DNA TGTGCCAGCAGTACAGGGGGTCTGAACACTGAAGCTTTCTTT. Translating it yields CASSTGGLNTEAFF.

For the CDR3, the DNA is TGTGCCAGCACCCGACGGGGGGGGCGAGATACGCAGTATTTT. Translating gives CASTRRGGRDTQYF. V is TRBV2 and J is TRBJ2-3, with TRBD2 matching over 8 bases. After removal of 7 bases from V and 5 bases from J, the junction contained 8 bases not matched to a gene. The CDR3 spans 14 residues. CDR1 is SNHLY, CDR2 FYNNEI, per germline.

The chain carries TRBV18 and TRBJ2-3; 8 positions agree with TRBD2. Germline V gene sequence: CDR1 KGHSH, CDR2 LQKENI. Trimming removed 3 bases from V and 5 bases from J; junction bases left unmatched: 7. The CDR3 has 15 amino acids. CDR3 loop: CASSPATSVGDTQYF. The CDR3 bases are TGTGCCAGCTCACCCGCGACTAGCGTAGGAGATACGCAGTATTTT.

This rearrangement joins TRBV3-1 (or the pseudogene TRBV3-2) to TRBJ2-5, with TRBD2 identical over 8 bases. There are 13 residues in the CDR3. Germline V CDR1 and CDR2: LGHDT, YNNKEL (reference sequence). The V segment lost 8 bases and the J segment 3 bases; nucleotides outside the gene matches: 5. The CDR3: CASQRRGEETQYF. The CDR3 nucleotides read TGTGCCAGCCAGAGGCGGGGGGAAGAGACCCAGTACTTC.

V is TRBV2 and J is TRBJ2-1; no clear D. CDR1 and CDR2 from the germline V gene are SNHLY and FYNNEI. Trimming shortened V by 2 bases and J by 4 bases, and 6 bases separated the two germline ends. This CDR3 is 13 amino acids long. The CDR3 DNA reads as TGTGCCAGCAGTGAAAACCGGTACAATGAGCAGTTCTTC. Residues: CASSENRYNEQFF.

The V gene is TRBV7-3, the J gene TRBJ2-5; 15 bases align to TRBD2. V lost 5 bases, J lost 5 bases, and 3 bases stayed unmatched. Germline loops: CDR1 SGHTA, CDR2 FQGTGA. The CDR3 is 15 residues long. This CDR3 is CASSPGTSGGETQYF. CDR3 nucleotide sequence: TGTGCCAGCAGCCCGGGGACTAGCGGGGGGGAGACCCAGTACTTC.

V gene TRBV24-1 combines with J gene TRBJ2-2; 9 positions match TRBD1. This CDR3 comprises 15 residues. With V trimmed by 10 bases and J by 2 bases, 7 bases remained unmatched. Germline CDR1 is KGHDR and CDR2 is SFDVKD. CDR3 sequence: CATDRGGSNTGELFF. In DNA form, the CDR3 reads TGTGCCACGGACAGGGGTGGGTCTAACACCGGGGAGCTGTTTTTT.

This clone was found once. The CDR3 sequence: CASGGQKSNQPQHF. Here the CDR3 DNA reads TGTGCCAGCGGGGGACAGAAGAGCAATCAGCCCCAGCATTTT. V gene TRBV2 combines with J gene TRBJ1-5, with TRBD1 identical over 7 bases. Per the germline V gene, CDR1 is SNHLY and CDR2 is FYNNEI. The CDR3 has 14 amino acids. Trimming removed 8 bases from V and 1 base from J; junction bases left unmatched: 5.

The chain is built from TRBV19 and TRBJ1-1; D is perhaps TRBD1 (5 bases). In germline, CDR1 is LNHDA, CDR2 SQIVND (reference sequence). The CDR3 consists of 16 residues. Trimming shortened V by 3 bases and J by 2 bases, and 16 bases separated the two germline ends. Here the CDR3 reads CASSISSGRTNTEAFF. CDR3 DNA: TGTGCCAGTAGTATTTCGTCCGGACGGACAAACACTGAAGCTTTCTTT.

The rearrangement links TRBV7-6 to TRBJ2-1; 10 bases fit TRBD2. The V gene end was trimmed by 5 bases and the J gene end by 1 base; junction bases not matched to a gene: 2. The germline gives CDR1 SGHVS, CDR2 FNYEAQ. This CDR3 is built from 15 residues. As DNA, the CDR3 is TGTGCCAGCAGCAAGCGGGAGGGGTCCTACAATGAGCAGTTCTTC. Amino acid sequence: CASSKREGSYNEQFF.